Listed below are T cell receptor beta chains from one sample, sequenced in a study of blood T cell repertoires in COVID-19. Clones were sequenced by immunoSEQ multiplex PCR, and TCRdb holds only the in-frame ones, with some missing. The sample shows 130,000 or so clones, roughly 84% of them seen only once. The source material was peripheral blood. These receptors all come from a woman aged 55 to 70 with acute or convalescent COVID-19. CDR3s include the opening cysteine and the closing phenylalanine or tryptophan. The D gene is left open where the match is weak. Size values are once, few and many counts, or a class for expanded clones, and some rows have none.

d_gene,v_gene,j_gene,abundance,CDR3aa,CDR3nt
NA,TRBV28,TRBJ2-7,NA,CASRGGGTTSYEQYF,TGTGCCAGCAGGGGGGGCGGGACTACCTCTTACGAGCAGTACTTC
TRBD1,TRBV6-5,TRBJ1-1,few,CASKAGDRPNTEAFF,TGTGCCAGCAAAGCGGGGGACAGACCGAACACTGAAGCTTTCTTT
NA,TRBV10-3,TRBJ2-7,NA,CAISEARLEASYEQYF,TGTGCCATCAGTGAGGCCCGCCTGGAAGCGTCCTACGAGCAGTACTTC
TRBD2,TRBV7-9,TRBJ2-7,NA,CASSRGLAVTYEQYF,TGTGCCAGCAGCCGCGGACTAGCGGTAACTTACGAGCAGTACTTC
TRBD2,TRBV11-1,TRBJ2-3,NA,CASSPAGEGPDTQYF,TGTGCCAGCAGCCCCGCCGGGGAGGGTCCAGATACGCAGTATTTT
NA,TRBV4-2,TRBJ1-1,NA,CASSQGHYTEAFF,TGTGCCAGCAGCCAGGGACACTACACTGAAGCTTTCTTT
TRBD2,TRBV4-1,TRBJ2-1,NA,CASSPLTSSYNEQFF,TGCGCCAGCAGCCCTCTGACTAGCAGTTACAATGAGCAGTTCTTC
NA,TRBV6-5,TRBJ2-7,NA,CASSYGGGPVYEQYF,TGTGCCAGCAGTTACGGAGGGGGCCCCGTCTACGAGCAGTACTTC
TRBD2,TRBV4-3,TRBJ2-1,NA,CASSLGLAAYNEQFF,TGCGCCAGCAGCCTCGGCCTAGCGGCCTACAATGAGCAGTTCTTC
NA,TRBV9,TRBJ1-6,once,CASSGYSGNSPLHF,TGTGCCAGCAGCGGTTACAGCGGTAATTCACCCCTCCACTTT
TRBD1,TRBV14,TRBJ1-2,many,CASSHLGGVGGYTF,TGTGCCAGCAGCCATCTAGGGGGCGTCGGTGGCTACACCTTC
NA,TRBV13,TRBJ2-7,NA,CASSLGQGDEQYF,TGTGCCAGCAGCTTGGGGCAGGGTGACGAGCAGTACTTC
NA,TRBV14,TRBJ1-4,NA,CASSQGYQVSVHNEKLFF,TGTGCCAGCAGCCAAGGGTATCAGGTTTCGGTCCATAATGAAAAACTGTTTTTT
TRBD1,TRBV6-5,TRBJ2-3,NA,CASSPRAGGDTQYF,TGTGCCAGCAGTCCTAGGGCAGGGGGCGATACGCAGTATTTT
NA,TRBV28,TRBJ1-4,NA,CATRVPTNEKLFF,TGTGCCACCCGGGTACCAACTAATGAAAAACTGTTTTTT
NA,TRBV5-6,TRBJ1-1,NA,CASSSLGRRRGSTEAFF,TGTGCCAGCAGCTCCCTTGGCAGGCGCCGGGGGAGCACTGAAGCTTTCTTT
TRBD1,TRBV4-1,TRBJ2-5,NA,CASSQGDRQETQYF,TGCGCCAGCAGCCAAGGGGACAGGCAAGAGACCCAGTACTTC
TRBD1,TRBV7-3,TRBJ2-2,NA,CASSPRDRGRGGELFF,TGTGCCAGCAGCCCCCGGGACAGGGGGCGAGGCGGGGAGCTGTTTTTT
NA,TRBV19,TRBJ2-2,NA,CATRLSRSTGELFF,TGTGCCACCAGACTAAGTCGTTCCACCGGGGAGCTGTTTTTT
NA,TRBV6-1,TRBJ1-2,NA,CASSAFFLGRTYGYTF,TGTGCCAGCAGTGCCTTTTTTCTAGGGAGGACCTACGGCTACACCTTC
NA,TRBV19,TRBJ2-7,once,CASGLAYEQYF,TGTGCCAGCGGTCTGGCCTACGAGCAGTACTTC
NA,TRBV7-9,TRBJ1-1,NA,CASSLGQAFMNTEAFF,TGTGCCAGCAGCTTAGGACAGGCTTTCATGAACACTGAAGCTTTCTTT
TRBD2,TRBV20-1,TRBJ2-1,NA,CSASILAGSYNEQFF,TGCAGTGCTAGTATCCTAGCGGGGTCCTACAATGAGCAGTTCTTC
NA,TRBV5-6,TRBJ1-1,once,CASSPPGGNTEAFF,TGTGCCAGCAGCCCCCCGGGGGGGAACACTGAAGCTTTCTTT
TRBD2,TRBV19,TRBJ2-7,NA,CASRKTSGGTYEQYF,TGTGCCAGTAGAAAGACTAGCGGGGGAACCTACGAGCAGTACTTC
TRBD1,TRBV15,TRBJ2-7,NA,CATSPHRGLGEQYF,TGTGCCACCAGCCCTCACAGGGGGCTAGGAGAGCAGTACTTC
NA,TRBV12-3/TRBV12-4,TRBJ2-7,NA,CASSFGVGEQYF,TGTGCCAGCAGTTTCGGGGTGGGCGAGCAGTACTTC
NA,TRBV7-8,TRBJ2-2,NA,CASSLVLNTGELFF,TGTGCCAGCAGCTTAGTTTTAAACACCGGGGAGCTGTTTTTT
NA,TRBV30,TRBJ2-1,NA,CAWGPRFYEQFF,TGTGCCTGGGGTCCGAGATTCTATGAGCAGTTCTTC
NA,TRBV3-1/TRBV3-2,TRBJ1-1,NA,CASSQDQGMGTEAFF,TGTGCCAGCAGCCAAGATCAGGGGATGGGCACTGAAGCTTTCTTT
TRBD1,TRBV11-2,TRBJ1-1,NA,CACGGDRGKSNTEAFF,TGTGCCTGCGGGGGGGACAGGGGGAAATCAAACACTGAAGCTTTCTTT
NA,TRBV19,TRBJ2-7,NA,CASSIDPGNGQFKYEQYF,TGTGCCAGTAGTATAGATCCCGGAAACGGACAGTTTAAATACGAGCAGTACTTC
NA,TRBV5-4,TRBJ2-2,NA,CASSWGLQGNTGELFF,TGTGCCAGCAGCTGGGGCCTCCAGGGGAACACCGGGGAGCTGTTTTTT
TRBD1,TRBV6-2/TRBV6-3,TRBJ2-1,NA,CASSRGQGRPIRGEQFF,TGTGCCAGCAGTCGCGGACAGGGAAGACCTATACGGGGTGAGCAGTTCTTC
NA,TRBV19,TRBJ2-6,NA,CASSIAPGTDNVLTF,TGTGCCAGTAGTATAGCCCCGGGGACTGACAACGTCCTGACTTTC
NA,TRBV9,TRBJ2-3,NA,CASSVSLLTDTQYF,TGTGCCAGCAGCGTCTCTCTTCTCACAGATACGCAGTATTTT
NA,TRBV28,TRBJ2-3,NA,CASSLSAAGTDTQYF,TGTGCCAGCAGTTTATCTGCGGCGGGTACAGATACGCAGTATTTT
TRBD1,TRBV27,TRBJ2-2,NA,CASSFTGGSELFF,TGTGCCAGCAGTTTTACAGGGGGCAGTGAGCTGTTTTTT
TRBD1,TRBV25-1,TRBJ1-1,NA,CASIRQGGTEAFF,TGTGCCAGCATCCGACAGGGCGGCACTGAAGCTTTCTTT
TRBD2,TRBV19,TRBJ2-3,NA,CATKTSGGADTQYF,TGTGCCACAAAGACTAGCGGGGGAGCAGATACGCAGTATTTT
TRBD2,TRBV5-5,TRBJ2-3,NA,CASSLAGRGGTDTQYF,TGTGCCAGCAGCTTGGCCGGGAGGGGAGGCACAGATACGCAGTATTTT
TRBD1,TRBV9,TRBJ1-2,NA,CASSPHAGQGVYGYTF,TGTGCCAGCAGCCCACATGCGGGACAGGGTGTTTATGGCTACACCTTC
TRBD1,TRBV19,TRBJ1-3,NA,CASSPRTGIIDSGNTIYF,TGTGCCAGTAGCCCTCGGACAGGGATTATCGACTCTGGAAACACCATATATTTT
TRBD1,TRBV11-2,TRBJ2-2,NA,CASSFRGSNTGELFF,TGTGCCAGCAGCTTCAGGGGGTCGAACACCGGGGAGCTGTTTTTT
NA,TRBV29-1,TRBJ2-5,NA,CSVTRGYQETQYF,TGCAGCGTTACCCGGGGGTACCAAGAGACCCAGTACTTC
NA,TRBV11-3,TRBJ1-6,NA,CASSLNRDSPLHF,TGTGCCAGCAGCTTAAACAGGGATTCACCCCTCCACTTT
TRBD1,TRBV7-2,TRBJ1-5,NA,CASSLGGGVNQPQHF,TGTGCCAGCAGCTTAGGAGGGGGCGTCAATCAGCCCCAGCATTTT
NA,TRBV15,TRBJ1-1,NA,CATSRGRDTEAFF,TGTGCCACCAGCAGAGGCCGGGACACTGAAGCTTTCTTT
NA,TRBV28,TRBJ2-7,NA,CASSLARTGHYEQYF,TGTGCCAGCAGTTTGGCAAGGACGGGACACTACGAGCAGTACTTC
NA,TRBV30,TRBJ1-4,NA,CAWRTGPYNEKLFF,TGTGCCTGGAGGACAGGCCCATATAATGAAAAACTGTTTTTT
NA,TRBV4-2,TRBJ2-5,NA,CASSQDVGRTAETQYF,TGTGCCAGCAGCCAAGATGTCGGCCGGACAGCGGAGACCCAGTACTTC
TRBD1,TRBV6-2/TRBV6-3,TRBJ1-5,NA,CASSYDRGFHSGNQPQHF,TGTGCCAGCAGTTACGACAGGGGGTTCCATAGTGGCAATCAGCCCCAGCATTTT
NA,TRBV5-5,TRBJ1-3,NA,CASSSSGVSGNTIYF,TGTGCCAGCAGCTCCTCGGGGGTTTCTGGAAACACCATATATTTT
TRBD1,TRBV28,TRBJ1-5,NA,CASSYNRGRQPQHF,TGTGCCAGCAGTTACAACAGGGGTCGTCAGCCCCAGCATTTT
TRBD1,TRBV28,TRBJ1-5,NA,CASRKTGVNQPQHF,TGTGCCAGCAGGAAGACAGGGGTAAATCAGCCCCAGCATTTT
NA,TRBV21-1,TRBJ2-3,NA,CASRGLAGYTDTQYF,TGTGCCAGCAGGGGGCTAGCGGGGTACACAGATACGCAGTATTTT
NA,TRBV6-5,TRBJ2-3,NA,CASHGGLTDTQYF,TGTGCCAGCCACGGGGGGCTCACAGATACGCAGTATTTT